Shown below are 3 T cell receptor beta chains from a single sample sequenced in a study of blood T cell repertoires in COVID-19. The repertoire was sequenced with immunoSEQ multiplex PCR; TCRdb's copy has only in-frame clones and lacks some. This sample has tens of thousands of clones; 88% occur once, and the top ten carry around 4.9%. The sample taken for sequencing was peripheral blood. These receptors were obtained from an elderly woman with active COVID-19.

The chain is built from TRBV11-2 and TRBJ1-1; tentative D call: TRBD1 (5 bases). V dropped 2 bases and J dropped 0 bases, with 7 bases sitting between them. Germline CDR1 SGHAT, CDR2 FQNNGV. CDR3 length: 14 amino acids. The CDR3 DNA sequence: TGTGCCAGCAGCTTAACACAGGTGAACACTGAAGCTTTCTTT. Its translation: CASSLTQVNTEAFF.

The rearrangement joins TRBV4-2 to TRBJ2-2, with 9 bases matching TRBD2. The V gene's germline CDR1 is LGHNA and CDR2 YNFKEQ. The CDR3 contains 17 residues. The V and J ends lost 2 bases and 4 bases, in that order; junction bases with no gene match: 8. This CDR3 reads CASSQHPGLASTGELFF. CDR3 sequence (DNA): TGTGCCAGCAGCCAACACCCGGGACTAGCTAGCACCGGGGAGCTGTTTTTT.

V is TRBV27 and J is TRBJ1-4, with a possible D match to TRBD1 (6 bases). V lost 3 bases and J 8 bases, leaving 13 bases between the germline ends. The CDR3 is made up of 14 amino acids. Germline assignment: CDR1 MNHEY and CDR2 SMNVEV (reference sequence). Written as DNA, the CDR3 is TGTGCCAGCAGTTTGTACAGGGAACGGGAAAAACTGTTTTTT. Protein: CASSLYREREKLFF. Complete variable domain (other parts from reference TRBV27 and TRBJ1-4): EAQVTQNPRYLITVTGKKLTVTCSQNMNHEYMSWYRQDPGLGLRQIYYSMNVEVTDKGDVPEGYKVSRKEKRNFPLILESPSPNQTSLYFCASSLYREREKLFFGSGTQLSVL.